This TCR beta chain is from a study of blood T cell repertoires in COVID-19. For the study at large: The origin of the acute and convalescent COVID-19 samples was the United States, Italy and Spain.

Germline lookup yields CDR1 LGHDT and CDR2 YNNKEL (reference sequence). V shed 4 bases and J shed 5 bases, with 19 bases lying between them. The CDR3 length is 16 residues. Under the authors' procedure: Reference gene primer amplification yielded estimated nucleated cell counts. TCRdb's table, derived via immunoSEQ multiplex PCR, lists solely in-frame clones and lacks some. D and trimming were read from the DNA, whereas the V and J calls and clone size are those reported in that table. The sample records 84,000 or so clones, 81% being singletons. The chain recombines TRBV3-1 (or the pseudogene TRBV3-2) with TRBJ2-3; D possibly corresponds to TRBD1 (5 bases). This clonotype was sampled from a human donor in a cohort sampled during active COVID-19. The sequenced sample was peripheral blood. The CDR3 sequence: CASSLRVRPDRDTQYF. The CDR3 nucleotides read TGTGCCAGCAGCCTCAGGGTTCGGCCAGACCGAGATACGCAGTATTTT.